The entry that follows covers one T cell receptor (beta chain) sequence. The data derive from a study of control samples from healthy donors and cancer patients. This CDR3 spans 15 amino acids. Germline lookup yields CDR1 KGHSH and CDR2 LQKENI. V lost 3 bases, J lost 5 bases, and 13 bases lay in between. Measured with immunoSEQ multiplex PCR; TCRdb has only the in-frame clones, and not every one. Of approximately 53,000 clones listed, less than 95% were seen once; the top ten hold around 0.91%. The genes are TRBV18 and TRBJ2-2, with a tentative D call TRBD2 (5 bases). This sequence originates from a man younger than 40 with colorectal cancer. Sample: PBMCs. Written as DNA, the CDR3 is TGTGCCAGCTCACCGGACTCAGTCGGGACCGGGGAGCTGTTTTTT. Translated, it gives CASSPDSVGTGELFF. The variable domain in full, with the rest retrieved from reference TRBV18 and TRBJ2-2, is NAGVMQNPRHLVRRRGQEARLRCSPMKGHSHVYWYRQLPEEGLKFMVYLQKENIIDESGMPKERFSAEFPKEGPSILRIQQVVRGDSAAYFCASSPDSVGTGELFFGEGSRLTVL.